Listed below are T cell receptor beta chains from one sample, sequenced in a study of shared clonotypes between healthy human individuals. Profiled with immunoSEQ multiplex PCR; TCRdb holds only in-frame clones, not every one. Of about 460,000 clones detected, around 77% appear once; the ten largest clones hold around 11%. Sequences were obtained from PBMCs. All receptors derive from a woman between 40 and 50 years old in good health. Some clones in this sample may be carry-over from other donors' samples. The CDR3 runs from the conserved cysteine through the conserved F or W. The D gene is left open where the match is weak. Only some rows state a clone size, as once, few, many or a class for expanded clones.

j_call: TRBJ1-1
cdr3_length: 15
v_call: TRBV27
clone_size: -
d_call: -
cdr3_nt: TGTGCCAGCAGTTCAAGACTAACGGGGTTCACTGAAGCTTTCTTT
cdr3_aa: CASSSRLTGFTEAFF

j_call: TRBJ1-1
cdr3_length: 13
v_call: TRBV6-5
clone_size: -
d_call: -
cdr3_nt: TGTGCCAGCAGGGACAGACTTAACACTGAAGCTTTCTTT
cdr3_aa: CASRDRLNTEAFF

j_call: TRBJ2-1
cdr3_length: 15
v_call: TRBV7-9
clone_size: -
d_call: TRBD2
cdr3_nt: TGTGCCAGCAGCTTAACTAGCGGGGAAAACAATGAGCAGTTCTTC
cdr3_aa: CASSLTSGENNEQFF

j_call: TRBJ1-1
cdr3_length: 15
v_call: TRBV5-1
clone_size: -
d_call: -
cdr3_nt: TGCGCCAGCAGCTTGGCCCAGGTTAGTGCCTCCGAAGCTTTCTTT
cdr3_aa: CASSLAQVSASEAFF

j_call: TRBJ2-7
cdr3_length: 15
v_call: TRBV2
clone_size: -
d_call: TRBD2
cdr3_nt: TGTGCCAGCAGACATGGACTAGCGGGAGGTTGGGAGCAGTACTTC
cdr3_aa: CASRHGLAGGWEQYF

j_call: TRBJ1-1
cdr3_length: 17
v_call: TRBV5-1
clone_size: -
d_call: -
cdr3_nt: TGCGCCAGCAGCTTGGCACTAGGACAGCCGATGAACACTGAAGCTTTCTTT
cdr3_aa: CASSLALGQPMNTEAFF

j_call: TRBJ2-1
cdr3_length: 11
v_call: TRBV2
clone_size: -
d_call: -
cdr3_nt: TGTGCCAGCGGCTGGATAAATGAGCAGTTCTTC
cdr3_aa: CASGWINEQFF

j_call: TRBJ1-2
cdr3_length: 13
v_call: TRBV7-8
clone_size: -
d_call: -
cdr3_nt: TGTGCCAGCAGCTTAGTGAAGGATGGTGGCTACACCTTC
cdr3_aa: CASSLVKDGGYTF

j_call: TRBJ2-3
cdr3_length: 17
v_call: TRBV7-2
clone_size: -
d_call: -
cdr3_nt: TGTGCCAGCAGCTTAGCGTCGGTCGGGTCTAGCACAGATACGCAGTATTTT
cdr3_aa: CASSLASVGSSTDTQYF

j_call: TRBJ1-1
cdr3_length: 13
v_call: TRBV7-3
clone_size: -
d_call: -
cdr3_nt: TGTGCCAGCAGTCACGGACAGAACACTGAAGCTTTCTTT
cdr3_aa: CASSHGQNTEAFF

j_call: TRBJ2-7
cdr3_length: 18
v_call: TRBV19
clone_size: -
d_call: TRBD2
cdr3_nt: TGTGCCAGTCAAGCCATCGGGACTAGCGGGAGGGGGACCTACGAGCAGTACTTC
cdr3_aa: CASQAIGTSGRGTYEQYF

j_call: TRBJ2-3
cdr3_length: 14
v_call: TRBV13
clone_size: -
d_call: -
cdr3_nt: TGTGCCAGCAGCTTAGGCAGGGAGCCAGATACGCAGTATTTT
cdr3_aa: CASSLGREPDTQYF

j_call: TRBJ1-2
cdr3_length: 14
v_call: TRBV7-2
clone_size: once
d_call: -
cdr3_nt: TGTGCCAGCAGCCGCTCTGCCGGACAGTCTGGCTACACCTTC
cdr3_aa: CASSRSAGQSGYTF

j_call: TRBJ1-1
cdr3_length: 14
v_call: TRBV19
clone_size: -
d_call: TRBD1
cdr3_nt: TGTGCCAGTAGTGCACGACAGGGGGCGGTTGACGCTTTCTTT
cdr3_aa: CASSARQGAVDAFF

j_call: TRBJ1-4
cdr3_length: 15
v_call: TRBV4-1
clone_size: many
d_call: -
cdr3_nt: TGCGCCAGCACACTCGAGCCGGGGACGGAGGCAAAACTGTTTTTT
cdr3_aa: CASTLEPGTEAKLFF

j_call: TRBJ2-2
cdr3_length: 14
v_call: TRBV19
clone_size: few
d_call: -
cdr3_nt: TGTGCCAGTAGTATGGGTTTTGGTACCGGGGAGCTGTTTTTT
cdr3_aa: CASSMGFGTGELFF

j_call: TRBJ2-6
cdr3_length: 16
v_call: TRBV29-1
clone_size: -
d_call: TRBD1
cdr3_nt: TGCAGCGTAGCCGATACAGGGGGAACTGGGGCCAACATCCTGACTTTC
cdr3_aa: CSVADTGGTGANILTF

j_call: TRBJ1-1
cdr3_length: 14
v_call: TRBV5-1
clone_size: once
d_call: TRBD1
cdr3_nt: TGCGCCAGCAGCGCGGGACAGACAAACACTGAAGCTTTCTTT
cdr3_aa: CASSAGQTNTEAFF